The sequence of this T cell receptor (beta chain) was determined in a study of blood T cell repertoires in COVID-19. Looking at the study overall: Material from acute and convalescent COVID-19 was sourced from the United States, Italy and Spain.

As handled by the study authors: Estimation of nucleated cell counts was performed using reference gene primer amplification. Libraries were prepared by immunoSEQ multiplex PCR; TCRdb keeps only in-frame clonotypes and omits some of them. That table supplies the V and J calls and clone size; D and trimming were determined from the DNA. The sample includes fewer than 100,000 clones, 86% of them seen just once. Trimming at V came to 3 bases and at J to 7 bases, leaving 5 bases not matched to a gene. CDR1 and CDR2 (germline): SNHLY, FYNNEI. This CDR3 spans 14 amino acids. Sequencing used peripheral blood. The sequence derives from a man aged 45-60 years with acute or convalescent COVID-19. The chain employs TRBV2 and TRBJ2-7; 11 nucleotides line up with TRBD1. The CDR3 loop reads CASSEGQGVGEQYF. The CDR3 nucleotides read TGTGCCAGCAGTGAGGGACAGGGGGTAGGTGAGCAGTACTTC.